What follows describes a single TCR beta chain. Its cognate antigen is unknown. This entry is derived from a study of regulatory T cells in long-lasting Graves disease. Looked up from germline, CDR1 is MRHNA and CDR2 is SNTAGT. Between the trimmed V and J ends, which lost 3 bases and 4 bases, there was a span of 15 bases. The CDR3 loop spans 15 amino acids. To make TCR beta libraries, researchers used iRepertoire HTBI primers and Arm-PCR of CDR3 regions. TCRdb called the multiplex PCR reads again in MiXCR, with one record for every CDR3 protein. The repertoire holds roughly 700,000 distinct CDR3 sequences, with around 32% as singletons. Study-wide results and caveats: New patients shared 950 to 1,000 public clonotypes, fewer than the roughly 3,000 shared by persistent patients.

Stated time point: persistent/refractory GD, antithyroid drugs over 5 years with positive TRAb. The TCR library was made from RNA that had been extracted from PBMCs in TRIzol. Specimen: peripheral blood mononuclear cells (PBMCs), collected when the disease was refractory, from a patient treated with antithyroid drugs. The genes are TRBV6-4 and TRBJ1-1; D possibly corresponds to TRBD1 (5 bases). The receptor's source is a female donor with Graves disease. CDR3 coding DNA: TGTGCCAGCAGTGAGTCAGGGTTCGGCGGCACTGAAGCTTTCTTT. Translation: CASSESGFGGTEAFF.